This TCR beta chain was sequenced in a study of beta chain features in type 1 diabetes. Study-wide findings and caveats: Insertions were fewer and deletions more numerous at VDJ junctions in type 1 diabetes patients. PCR could preferentially amplify shorter templates, alike in patients and controls. Type 1 diabetes patients had moderately but significantly shorter TCRB CDR3s in all four CD4+ subsets.

The study reverse transcribed the entire isolated RNA, so it sequenced expressed TCRB transcripts. Using immunoSEQ multiplex PCR, the repertoire was profiled, and TCRdb retains in-frame clones only, with some absent. This table holds over 600,000 clones, approximately 13% found once. With 2 bases removed from V and 6 bases from J, the gap between germline ends came to 15 bases. CDR3 size: 14 residues. CDR1 is SGHRS and CDR2 is YFSETQ in the germline V gene. About this clone: The antigen is unknown.

CD4+ naive, central memory, regulatory and stem cell-like memory cells were sorted via CD45RO/CCR7/CD25/CD127/CD95/CD27. All of the sorted populations showed purity greater than 95%. Sequencing was carried out using naive CD4+ T cells from blood. The chain combines TRBV5-1 with TRBJ2-7; no clear D. This receptor was taken from a young man with type 1 diabetes. CDR3 amino acids: CASSLDPGVGEQYF. DNA of the CDR3: TGCGCCAGCAGCTTAGACCCTGGGGTAGGCGAGCAGTACTTC.